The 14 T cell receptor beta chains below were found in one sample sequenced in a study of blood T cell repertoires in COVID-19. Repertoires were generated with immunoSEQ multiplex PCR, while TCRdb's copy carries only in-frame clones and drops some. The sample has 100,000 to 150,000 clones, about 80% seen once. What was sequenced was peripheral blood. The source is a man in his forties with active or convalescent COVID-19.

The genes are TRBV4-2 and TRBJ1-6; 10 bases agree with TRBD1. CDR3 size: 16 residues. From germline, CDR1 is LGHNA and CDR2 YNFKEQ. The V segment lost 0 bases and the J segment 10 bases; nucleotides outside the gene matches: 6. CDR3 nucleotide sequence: TGTGCCAGCAGCCAAGATGGGACAGGGGTAAAATCACCCCTCCACTTT. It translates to CASSQDGTGVKSPLHF.

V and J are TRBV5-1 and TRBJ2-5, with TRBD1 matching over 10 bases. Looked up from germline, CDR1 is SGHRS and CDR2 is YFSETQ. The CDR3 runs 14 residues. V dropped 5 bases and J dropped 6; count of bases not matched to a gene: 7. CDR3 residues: CASSWGQGMQTQYF. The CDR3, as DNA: TGCGCCAGCAGTTGGGGACAGGGGATGCAGACCCAGTACTTC.

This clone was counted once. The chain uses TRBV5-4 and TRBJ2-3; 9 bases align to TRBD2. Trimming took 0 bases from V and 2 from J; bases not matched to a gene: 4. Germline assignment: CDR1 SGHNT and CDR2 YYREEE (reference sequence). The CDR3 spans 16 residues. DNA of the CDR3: TGTGCCAGCAGCTTGGCCGGACTAGCGCACACAGATACGCAGTATTTT. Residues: CASSLAGLAHTDTQYF. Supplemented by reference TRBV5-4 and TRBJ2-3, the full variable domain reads ETGVTQSPTHLIKTRGQQVTLRCSSQSGHNTVSWYQQALGQGPQFIFQYYREEENGRGNFPPRFSGLQFPNYSSELNVNALELDDSALYLCASSLAGLAHTDTQYFGPGTRLTVL.

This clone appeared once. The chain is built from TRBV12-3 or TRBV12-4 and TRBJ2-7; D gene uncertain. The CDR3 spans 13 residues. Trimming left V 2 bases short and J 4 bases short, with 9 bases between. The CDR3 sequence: CASSLYGLYEQYF. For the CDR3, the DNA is TGTGCCAGCAGTTTATATGGCTTATACGAGCAGTACTTC.

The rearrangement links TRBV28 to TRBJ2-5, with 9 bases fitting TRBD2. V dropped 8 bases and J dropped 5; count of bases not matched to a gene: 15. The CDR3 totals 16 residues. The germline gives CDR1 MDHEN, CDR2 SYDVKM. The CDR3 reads CASSGGGGAKRETQYF. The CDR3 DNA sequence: TGTGCCAGCTCGGGAGGCGGGGGGGCCAAACGGGAGACCCAGTACTTC.

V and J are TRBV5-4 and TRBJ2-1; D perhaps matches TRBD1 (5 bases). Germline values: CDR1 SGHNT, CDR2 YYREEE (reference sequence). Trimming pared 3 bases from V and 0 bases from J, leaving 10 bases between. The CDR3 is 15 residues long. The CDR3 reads CASSSQVSSYNEQFF. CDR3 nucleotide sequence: TGTGCCAGCAGCTCACAGGTTAGCTCCTACAATGAGCAGTTCTTC.

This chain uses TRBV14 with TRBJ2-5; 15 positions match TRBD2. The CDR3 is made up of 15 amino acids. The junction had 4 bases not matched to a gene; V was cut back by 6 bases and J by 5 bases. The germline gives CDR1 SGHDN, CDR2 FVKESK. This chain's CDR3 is CASSPGTSGGETQYF. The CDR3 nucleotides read TGTGCCAGCAGTCCCGGGACTAGCGGGGGGGAGACCCAGTACTTC.

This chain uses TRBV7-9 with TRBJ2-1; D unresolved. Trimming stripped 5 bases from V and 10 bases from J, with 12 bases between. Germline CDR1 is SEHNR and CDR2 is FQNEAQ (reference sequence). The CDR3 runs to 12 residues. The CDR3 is CASSLLPVEQFF. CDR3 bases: TGTGCCAGCAGCCTACTCCCGGTCGAGCAGTTCTTC. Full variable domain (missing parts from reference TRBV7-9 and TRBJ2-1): DTGVSQNPRHKITKRGQNVTFRCDPISEHNRLYWYRQTLGQGPEFLTYFQNEAQLEKSRLLSDRFSAERPKGSFSTLEIQRTEQGDSAMYLCASSLLPVEQFFGPGTRLTVL.

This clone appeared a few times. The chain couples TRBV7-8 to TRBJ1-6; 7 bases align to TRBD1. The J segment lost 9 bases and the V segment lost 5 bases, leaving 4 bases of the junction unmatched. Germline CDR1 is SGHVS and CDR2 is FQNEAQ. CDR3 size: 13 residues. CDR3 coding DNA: TGTGCCAGCAGCCCAGGGGGAGGTTCACCCCTCCACTTT. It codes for CASSPGGGSPLHF.

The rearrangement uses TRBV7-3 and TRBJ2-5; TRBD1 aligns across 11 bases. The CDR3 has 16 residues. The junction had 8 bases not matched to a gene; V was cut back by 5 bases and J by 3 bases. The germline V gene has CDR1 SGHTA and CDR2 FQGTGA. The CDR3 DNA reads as TGTGCCAGCAGCCACCCCCCGGGACAGGGGGAAGAGACCCAGTACTTC. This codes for CASSHPPGQGEETQYF.

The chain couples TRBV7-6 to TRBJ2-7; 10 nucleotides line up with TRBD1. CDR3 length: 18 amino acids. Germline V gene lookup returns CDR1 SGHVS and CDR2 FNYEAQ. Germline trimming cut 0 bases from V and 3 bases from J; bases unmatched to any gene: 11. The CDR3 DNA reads TGTGCCAGCAGCTTAGCTCGATCGACCGGGACAGGGGTCTACGAGCAGTACTTC. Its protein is CASSLARSTGTGVYEQYF.

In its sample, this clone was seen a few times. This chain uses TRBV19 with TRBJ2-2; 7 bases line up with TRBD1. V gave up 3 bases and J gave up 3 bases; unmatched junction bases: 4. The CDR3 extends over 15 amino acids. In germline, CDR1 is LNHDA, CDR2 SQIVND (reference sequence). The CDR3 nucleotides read TGTGCCAGTAGTATCATTGACAGGGACACCGGGGAGCTGTTTTTT. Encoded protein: CASSIIDRDTGELFF.

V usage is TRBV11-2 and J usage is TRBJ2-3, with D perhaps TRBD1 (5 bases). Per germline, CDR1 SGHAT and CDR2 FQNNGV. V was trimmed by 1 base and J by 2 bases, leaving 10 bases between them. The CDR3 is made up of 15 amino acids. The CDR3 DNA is TGTGCCAGCAGCTTAGTGCAGGGATTCACAGATACGCAGTATTTT. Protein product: CASSLVQGFTDTQYF.

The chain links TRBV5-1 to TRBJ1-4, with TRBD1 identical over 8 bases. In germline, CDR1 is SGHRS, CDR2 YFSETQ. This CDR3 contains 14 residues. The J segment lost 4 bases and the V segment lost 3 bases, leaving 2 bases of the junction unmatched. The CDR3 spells CASSSGQVNEKLFF. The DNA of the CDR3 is TGCGCCAGCAGCTCGGGACAGGTTAATGAAAAACTGTTTTTT.